This T cell receptor (beta chain) was sequenced for a study of cytomegalovirus exposure and HLA in healthy donors. Overall study: There were around 100 million unique TCR beta sequences, drawn from about 179 million T cells, in an earlier analysis. Findings and caveats of the study: In a later analysis, 17,000 or so TCR beta sequences were associated with HLA alleles at 0.05 false discovery rate.

On this clone: The antigen is unknown.

Germline V gene lookup returns CDR1 SGHRS and CDR2 YFSETQ. The V end lost 4 bases, the J end lost 0 bases, and 8 bases lay between the germline ends. CDR3 size: 15 residues. Both 60 Vbeta primers and 13 Jbeta primers went into the PCR. The protocol was immunoSEQ multiplex PCR, while the TCRdb copy is restricted to in-frame clones and leaves out a portion. The sample has around 80,000 clones, about three quarters seen once. V usage is TRBV5-1 and J usage is TRBJ2-6; D may be TRBD2 (5 bases). This receptor was obtained from a female donor in good health and CMV-seronegative. The sequenced material came from PBMCs. For the CDR3, the DNA is TGCGCCAGCAGCACCGGGGTCTCTGGGGCCAACGTCCTGACTTTC. Translated: CASSTGVSGANVLTF.